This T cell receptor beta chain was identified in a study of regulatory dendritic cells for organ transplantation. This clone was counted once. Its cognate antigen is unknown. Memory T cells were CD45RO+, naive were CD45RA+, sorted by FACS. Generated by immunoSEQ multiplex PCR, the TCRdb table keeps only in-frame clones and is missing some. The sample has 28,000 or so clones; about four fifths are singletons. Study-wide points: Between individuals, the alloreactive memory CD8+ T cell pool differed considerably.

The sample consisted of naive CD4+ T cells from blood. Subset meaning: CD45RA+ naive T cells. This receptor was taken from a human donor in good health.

CDR3 DNA sequence: TGTGCCAGCGCCACAGGGGAAAACATTCAGTACTTC. Protein sequence: CASATGENIQYF. The J gene is TRBJ2-4, the V gene TRBV6-5, with 7 bases that match TRBD1. V lost 8 bases and J lost 5; bases outside the gene matches: 3. The CDR3 runs 12 residues. Germline V lookup: CDR1 MNHEY, CDR2 SVGAGI.